This is a list of T cell receptor beta chains from one sample in a study of T cell responses to AZD1222 COVID-19 vaccine. The protocol was immunoSEQ multiplex PCR, while the TCRdb copy is restricted to in-frame clones and leaves out a portion. The repertoire holds just over 150,000 clones, with about nine tenths as singletons. Source: peripheral blood, taken on day 0 of AZD1222 vaccination. Source of these receptors: an adult in good health. Each CDR3 is given with its conserved first and last residue. A D gene is named only where the DNA matches it firmly. A row's size may be missing; if present it is once, few, many or a size class.

clone_size | d_call | j_call | v_call | cdr3_nt | cdr3_aa
- | TRBD1 | TRBJ2-7 | TRBV20-1 | TGCGGGACAGGAACCTACGAGCAGTACTTC | CGTGTYEQYF
- | - | TRBJ1-5 | TRBV27 | TGTGCCAGCAGTTTATCCCTTAGCAATCAGCCCCAGCATTTT | CASSLSLSNQPQHF
- | - | TRBJ1-5 | TRBV19 | TGTGCCAGTAGTATGGTAAGGAGCAACAATCAGCCCCAGCATTTT | CASSMVRSNNQPQHF
- | - | TRBJ1-5 | TRBV29-1 | TGCAGCGTTAAGGCCGGTGGGAGCAATCAGCCCCAGCATTTT | CSVKAGGSNQPQHF
- | - | TRBJ1-1 | TRBV7-9 | TGTGCCAGCAGCTCGGGACTGACGAACACTGAAGCTTTCTTT | CASSSGLTNTEAFF
once | TRBD2 | TRBJ2-1 | TRBV18 | TGTGCCAGCTCACCGACTAGCGGGAGTAACAATGAGCAGTTCTTC | CASSPTSGSNNEQFF
- | TRBD2 | TRBJ2-1 | TRBV7-3 | TGTGCCAGCAGTCTAGCGGGAGGGCCTTACAATGAGCAGTTCTTC | CASSLAGGPYNEQFF
once | TRBD2 | TRBJ2-7 | TRBV28 | TGTGCCAGCAGTTTTCGACGGACTAGCGGGGTGCGCGAGCAGTACTTC | CASSFRRTSGVREQYF
- | TRBD1 | TRBJ2-1 | TRBV30 | TGTGCCTGGGACAGGGGTACCTACAATGAGCAGTTCTTC | CAWDRGTYNEQFF
- | TRBD2 | TRBJ2-1 | TRBV19 | TGTGCCAGTAGTATTTGGGTAGGTGGGACTAGCGGGACCCTCTTC | CASSIWVGGTSGTLF
- | TRBD1 | TRBJ1-2 | TRBV5-1 | TGCGCCAGCAGAGACGGACAGGGACGCTATGGCTACACCTTC | CASRDGQGRYGYTF
- | - | TRBJ1-6 | TRBV4-2 | TGTGCCAGCAGCCAAGAACCCCCCGCCGGCAGGGTGAAGAATTCACCCCTCCACTTT | CASSQEPPAGRVKNSPLHF
- | - | TRBJ1-1 | TRBV19 | TGTGCCAGTAGTATAGCGGGGGCCTACACTGAAGCTTTCTTT | CASSIAGAYTEAFF
- | TRBD1 | TRBJ2-1 | TRBV7-6 | TGTGCCAGCAGCTTACGGACAGGGATCTACAATGAGCAGTTCTTC | CASSLRTGIYNEQFF
few | - | TRBJ1-1 | TRBV19 | TGTGCCAGTAGTCCTAGCTGGACAAGCCACTTTGAAGCTTTCTTT | CASSPSWTSHFEAFF
- | TRBD2 | TRBJ2-7 | TRBV3-1/TRBV3-2 | TGTGCCAGCAGCCCTAGCGGGAACTCCTACGAGCAGTACTTC | CASSPSGNSYEQYF